A selection of T cell receptor beta chains follows, all from one sample in a study of CD8 T cells in Susac syndrome. TCRdb reprocessed the immunoSEQ multiplex PCR reads with MiXCR, giving one entry per CDR3 protein. Here the sample spans 150,000 to 250,000 distinct CDR3 sequences, roughly 95% being singletons. Sequencing input: CD4+ T cells from PBMCs. The receptors originated from a human donor with multiple sclerosis. CDR3s include the opening cysteine and the closing phenylalanine or tryptophan. D genes are given only for firm matches. Rows give clone size only sometimes, using once, few, many, or a class for an expanded clone.

TRBJ1-1 | TRBV12-5 | - | - | TGTGCTAGTGGTTTGGAGGCTCGGAACACTGAAGCTTTCTTT | CASGLEARNTEAFF
TRBJ2-2 | TRBV30 | - | once | TGTGCCTGGAGGAACACAGCTAACACCGGGGAGCTGTTTTTT | CAWRNTANTGELFF
TRBJ2-1 | TRBV3-1 | - | - | TGTGCCAGCAGCCCGTGGACTGGCACCTACGGTGAGCAGTTCTTC | CASSPWTGTYGEQFF
TRBJ1-5 | TRBV20-1 | TRBD1 | - | TGCAGTGCCCCAACAGGGGGTGGGCAGCCCCAGCATTTT | CSAPTGGGQPQHF
TRBJ2-7 | TRBV19 | - | - | TGTGCCAGTAGCTTCTTATCTGGCGAGCAGTACTTC | CASSFLSGEQYF
TRBJ2-7 | TRBV29-1 | TRBD1 | - | TGCAGCGTTGGGACAGGCGCCATTCTGAACTACGAGCAGTACTTC | CSVGTGAILNYEQYF
TRBJ2-1 | TRBV3-1 | TRBD2 | once | TGTGCCAGCAGCCAAAGCCTAGCGGGAGGCAATGAGCAGTTCTTC | CASSQSLAGGNEQFF
TRBJ1-6 | TRBV15 | TRBD1 | - | TGTGCCACCAGCAGAGATTTGGACAGGAATTCACCCCTCCACTTT | CATSRDLDRNSPLHF
TRBJ1-2 | TRBV3-1 | TRBD1 | - | TGTGCCAGCAGCTTCGGGACAGACCTCTGGAGCGGCTACACCTTC | CASSFGTDLWSGYTF
TRBJ2-4 | TRBV5-6 | TRBD2 | - | TGTGCCAGCAGTTTTACGCGGGAGACCCTTAACATTCAGTACTTC | CASSFTRETLNIQYF
TRBJ1-5 | TRBV10-3 | - | - | TGTGCCATCAGTGAGAACAATCAGCCCCAGCATTTT | CAISENNQPQHF
TRBJ2-1 | TRBV27 | - | - | TGTGCCAGCAGTTCCACCAAGTATGAGCAGTTCTTC | CASSSTKYEQFF
TRBJ2-7 | TRBV5-6 | TRBD1 | - | TGTGCCAGCAGCCCAGTGGGGGACAGGGGGTTCTACGAGCAGTACTTC | CASSPVGDRGFYEQYF
TRBJ2-7 | TRBV20-1 | TRBD1 | - | TGCAGTGCTCCTTCCGGGACAGGGGGCGACGAGCAGTACTTC | CSAPSGTGGDEQYF
TRBJ2-7 | TRBV20-1 | TRBD2 | - | TGCAGTGGATACAGCGGGAATACCATCGAGCAGTACTTC | CSGYSGNTIEQYF
TRBJ2-7 | TRBV5-1 | - | once | TGCGCCAGCAGCTTCCTCAACTCCTACGAGCAGTACTTC | CASSFLNSYEQYF
TRBJ2-3 | TRBV7-9 | - | - | TGTGCCAGCAGCCGACCCGGGACAAGGAGGACAGATACGCAGTATTTT | CASSRPGTRRTDTQYF
TRBJ1-2 | TRBV23-1 | - | - | TGCGCCAGCAGTCAACCTGGGGGACCGCGAAAAGCTAACTATGGCTACACCTTC | CASSQPGGPRKANYGYTF
TRBJ2-5 | TRBV9 | - | once | TGTGCCAGCACCCGAGACGGGTACCAAGAGACCCAGTACTTC | CASTRDGYQETQYF